The clone carrying this TCR beta chain was seen ten or more times. Antigen specificity is unknown. With 6 bases removed from V and 0 bases from J, the gap between germline ends came to 9 bases. The CDR3 runs to 14 residues. The V gene's germline CDR1 is SNHLY and CDR2 FYNNEI. The study included ophthalmopathy patients with Clinical Activity Score at least 3, NOSPECS grade at least 4 and duration under 3 months. Based on clinical symptoms, serum thyroxine and TRAb, thyroid ultrasound and orbital computed tomography, diagnoses were reached. TCR beta CDR3 regions were amplified from RNA. First-round RT-PCR with HTBI primers amplified the TCR CDR3 region. TCRdb recomputed calls from the multiplex PCR reads with MiXCR, one row per CDR3 protein. The sample records over 400,000 distinct CDR3 sequences, around a fifth being singletons. The entry originates in a study of T cells in Graves' hyperthyroidism and ophthalmopathy. Findings of the study overall: In the analysis, a 13 V-J model separated ophthalmopathy from stable hyperthyroidism.

The chain joins TRBV2 to TRBJ1-5; D unresolved. The source material was blood. This receptor was taken from a woman between 70 and 85 years old with Graves' ophthalmopathy. The CDR3: CASSPPPSNQPQHF. The CDR3, as DNA: TGTGCCAGCAGCCCCCCACCTAGCAATCAGCCCCAGCATTTT.